This T cell receptor (beta chain) came from a study of T cell repertoires in cytomegalovirus infection. Findings and limits, study-wide: What dominated the ex vivo response were HLA-C-restricted CMV-specific TCR beta clonotypes.

Germline V gene data show CDR1 as MNHEY and CDR2 as SVGEGT. V gave up 5 bases and J gave up 0 bases; unmatched junction bases: 15. CDR3 size: 20 residues. MiXCR, applied by TCRdb to the reads, yields one record per CDR3 protein. Found here are about 180,000 distinct CDR3 sequences, 14% of them singletons; the top ten hold roughly 30%. Remarks on this clonotype: The target antigen is unknown.

The V and J genes are TRBV6-2 or TRBV6-3 and TRBJ2-4, with TRBD2 matching 11 bases. Sequencing was performed on PBMCs. The receptor comes from a human donor in good health (CMV status not recorded). Some clones in this sample may be carry-over from other donors' samples. This CDR3 is CASSVLLAGVLQIAKNIQYF. DNA for the CDR3: TGTGCCAGCAGTGTCCTACTAGCGGGAGTTCTACAAATAGCCAAAAACATTCAGTACTTC.